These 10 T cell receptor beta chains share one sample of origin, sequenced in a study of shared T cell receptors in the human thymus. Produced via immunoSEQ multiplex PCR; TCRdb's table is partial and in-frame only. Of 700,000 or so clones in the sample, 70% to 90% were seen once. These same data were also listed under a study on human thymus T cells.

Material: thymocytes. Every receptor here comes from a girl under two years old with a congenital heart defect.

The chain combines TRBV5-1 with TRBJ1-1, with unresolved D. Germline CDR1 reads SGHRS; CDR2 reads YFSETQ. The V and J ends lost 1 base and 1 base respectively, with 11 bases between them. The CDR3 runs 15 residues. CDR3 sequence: CASSLRQRQNTEAFF. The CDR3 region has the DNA TGCGCCAGCAGCTTGCGGCAAAGACAGAACACTGAAGCTTTCTTT.

The CDR3 sequence: CASSPDRVAGYTF. The CDR3 bases are TGTGCCAGCAGCCCCGACAGGGTTGCGGGCTACACCTTC. The chain carries TRBV9 and TRBJ1-2; 7 bases align to TRBD1. The CDR3 loop spans 13 amino acids. CDR1 is SGDLS, CDR2 YYNGEE, per germline. J gave up 8 bases and V 4 bases, and 8 bases lay outside the gene matches.

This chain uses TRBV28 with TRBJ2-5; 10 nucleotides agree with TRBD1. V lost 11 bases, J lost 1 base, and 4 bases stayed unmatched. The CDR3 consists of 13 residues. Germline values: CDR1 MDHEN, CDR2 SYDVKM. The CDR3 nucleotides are TGTGCCGCGGGGACAGGGGTCCAAGAGACCCAGTACTTC. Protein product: CAAGTGVQETQYF.

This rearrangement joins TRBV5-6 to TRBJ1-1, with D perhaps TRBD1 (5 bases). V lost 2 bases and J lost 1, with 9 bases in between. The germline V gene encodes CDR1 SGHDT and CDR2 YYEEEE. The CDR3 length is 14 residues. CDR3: CASSFDSRNTEAFF. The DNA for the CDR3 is TGTGCCAGCAGCTTCGACAGCCGGAACACTGAAGCTTTCTTT.

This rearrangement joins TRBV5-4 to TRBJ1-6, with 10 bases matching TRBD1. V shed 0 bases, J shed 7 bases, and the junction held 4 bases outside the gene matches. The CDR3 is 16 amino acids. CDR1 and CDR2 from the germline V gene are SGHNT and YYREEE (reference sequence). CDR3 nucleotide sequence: TGTGCCAGCAGCTTGGGACAGGGGGCTGGAAATTCACCCCTCCACTTT. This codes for CASSLGQGAGNSPLHF.

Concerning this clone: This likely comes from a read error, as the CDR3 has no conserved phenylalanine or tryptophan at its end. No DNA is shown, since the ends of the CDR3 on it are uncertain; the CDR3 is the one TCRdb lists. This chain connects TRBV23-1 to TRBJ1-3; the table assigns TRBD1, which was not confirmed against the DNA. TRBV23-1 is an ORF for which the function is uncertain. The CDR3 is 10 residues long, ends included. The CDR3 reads CASSRRTGVL.

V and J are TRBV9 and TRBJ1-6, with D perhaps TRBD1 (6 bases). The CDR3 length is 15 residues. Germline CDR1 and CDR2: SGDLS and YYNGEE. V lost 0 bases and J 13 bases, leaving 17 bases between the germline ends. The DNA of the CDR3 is TGTGCCAGCAGCGTAGGAACACGAAACCAGGGGCCCCTCCACTTT. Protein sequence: CASSVGTRNQGPLHF.

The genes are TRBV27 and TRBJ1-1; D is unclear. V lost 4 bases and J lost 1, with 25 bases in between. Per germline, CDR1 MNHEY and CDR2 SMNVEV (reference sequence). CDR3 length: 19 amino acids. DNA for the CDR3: TGTGCCAGCAGTTCATCACAAGGAGGGTGCCCTAAGGGGAACACTGAAGCTTTCTTT. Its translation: CASSSSQGGCPKGNTEAFF.

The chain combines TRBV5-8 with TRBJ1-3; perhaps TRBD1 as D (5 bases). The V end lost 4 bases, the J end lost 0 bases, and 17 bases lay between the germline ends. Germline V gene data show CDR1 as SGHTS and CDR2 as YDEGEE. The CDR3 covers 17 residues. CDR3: CASSPDGTLGSGNTIYF. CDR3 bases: TGTGCCAGCAGCCCCGACGGGACTCTCGGCTCTGGAAACACCATATATTTT.

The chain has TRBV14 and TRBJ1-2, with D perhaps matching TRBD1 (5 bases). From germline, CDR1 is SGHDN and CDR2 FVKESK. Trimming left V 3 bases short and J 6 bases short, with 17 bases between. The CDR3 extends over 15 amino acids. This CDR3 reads CASSHLTTATDGYTF. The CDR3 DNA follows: TGTGCCAGCAGCCATTTAACGACAGCCACAGATGGCTACACCTTC. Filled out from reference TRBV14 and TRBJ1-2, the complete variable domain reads EAGVTQFPSHSVIEKGQTVTLRCDPISGHDNLYWYRRVMGKEIKFLLHFVKESKQDESGMPNNRFLAERTGGTYSTLKVQPAELEDSGVYFCASSHLTTATDGYTFGSGTRLTVV.